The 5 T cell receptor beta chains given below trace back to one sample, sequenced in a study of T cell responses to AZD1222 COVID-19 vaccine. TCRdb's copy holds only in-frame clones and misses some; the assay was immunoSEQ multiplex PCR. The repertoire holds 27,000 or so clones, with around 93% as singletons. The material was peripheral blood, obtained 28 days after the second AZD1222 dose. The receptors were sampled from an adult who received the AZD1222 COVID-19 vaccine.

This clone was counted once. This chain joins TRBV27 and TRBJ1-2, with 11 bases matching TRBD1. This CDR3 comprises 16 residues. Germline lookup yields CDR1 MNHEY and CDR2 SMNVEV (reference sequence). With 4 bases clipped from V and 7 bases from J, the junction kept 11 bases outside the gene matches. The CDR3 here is CASSWGLGQGVGGYTF. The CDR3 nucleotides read TGTGCCAGCAGTTGGGGCCTGGGACAGGGGGTAGGTGGCTACACCTTC.

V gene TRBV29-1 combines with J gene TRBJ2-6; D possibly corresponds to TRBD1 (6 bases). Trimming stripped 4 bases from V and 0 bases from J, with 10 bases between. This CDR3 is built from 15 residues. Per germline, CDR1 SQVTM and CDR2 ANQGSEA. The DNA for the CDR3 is TGCAGCGTTGGCCACAGGGTCTCTGGGGCCAACGTCCTGACTTTC. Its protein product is CSVGHRVSGANVLTF.

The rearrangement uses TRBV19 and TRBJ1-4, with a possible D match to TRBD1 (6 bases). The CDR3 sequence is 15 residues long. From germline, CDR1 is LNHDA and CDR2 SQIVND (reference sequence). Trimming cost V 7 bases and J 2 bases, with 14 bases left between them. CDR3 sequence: CASTTGTSTNEKLFF. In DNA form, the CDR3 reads TGTGCCAGTACCACTGGGACATCGACTAATGAAAAACTGTTTTTT.

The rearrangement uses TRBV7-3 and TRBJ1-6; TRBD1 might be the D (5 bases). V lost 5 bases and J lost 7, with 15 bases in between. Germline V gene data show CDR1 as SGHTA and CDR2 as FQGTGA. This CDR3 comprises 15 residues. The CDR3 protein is CASSPNGGGNSPLHF. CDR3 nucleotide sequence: TGTGCCAGCAGCCCGAACGGCGGGGGGAATTCACCCCTCCACTTT. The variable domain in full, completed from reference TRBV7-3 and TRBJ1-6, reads GAGVSQTPSNKVTEKGKYVELRCDPISGHTALYWYRQSLGQGPEFLIYFQGTGAADDSGLPNDRFFAVRPEGSVSTLKIQRTERGDSAVYLCASSPNGGGNSPLHFGNGTRLTVT.

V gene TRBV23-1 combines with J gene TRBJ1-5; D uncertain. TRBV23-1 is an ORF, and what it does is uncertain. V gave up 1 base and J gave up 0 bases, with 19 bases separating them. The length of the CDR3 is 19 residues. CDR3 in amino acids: CASSQWARRMGYSNQPQHF. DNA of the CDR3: TGCGCCAGCAGTCAATGGGCCAGGAGAATGGGATATAGCAATCAGCCCCAGCATTTT.